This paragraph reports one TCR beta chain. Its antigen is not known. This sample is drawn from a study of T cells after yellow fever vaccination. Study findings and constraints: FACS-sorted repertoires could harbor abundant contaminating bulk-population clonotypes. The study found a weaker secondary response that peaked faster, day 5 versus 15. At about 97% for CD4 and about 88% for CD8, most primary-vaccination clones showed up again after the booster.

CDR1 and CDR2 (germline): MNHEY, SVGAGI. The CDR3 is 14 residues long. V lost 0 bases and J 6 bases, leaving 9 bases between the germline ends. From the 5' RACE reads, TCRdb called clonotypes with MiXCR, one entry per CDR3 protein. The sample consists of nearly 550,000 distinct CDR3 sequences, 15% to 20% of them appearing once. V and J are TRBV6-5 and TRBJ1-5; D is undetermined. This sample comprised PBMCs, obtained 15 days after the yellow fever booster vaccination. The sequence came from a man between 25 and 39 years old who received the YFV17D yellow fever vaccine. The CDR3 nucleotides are TGTGCCAGCAGTTACTCGATGTCAACTCAGCCCCAGCATTTT. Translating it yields CASSYSMSTQPQHF.